The 25 T cell receptor beta chains listed next were all sequenced from one sample in a study of patients and donors after allogeneic stem cell transplantation. TCRdb reprocessed the RT-PCR reads via MiXCR and lists one record per CDR3 protein. The table records about 200,000 distinct CDR3 sequences, 38% of them present only once. The sample consisted of blood, either unsorted or a sorted T cell fraction (not recorded which). The receptors derive from a human donor who was either an allogeneic HSCT recipient or a stem cell or donor lymphocyte infusion donor (not recorded which). It is not recorded whose cells these are; they may come from a transplant donor.

This chain links TRBV29-1 with TRBJ2-3; D is possibly TRBD1 (5 bases). The CDR3 extends over 14 amino acids. CDR1 and CDR2 from the germline V gene are SQVTM and ANQGSEA. V was cut by 7 bases and J by 0 bases, with 14 bases left in between. CDR3 coding DNA: TGCAGCGCCGGCCCTAACAGGAGCACAGATACGCAGTATTTT. It yields the protein CSAGPNRSTDTQYF.

This clonotype was observed a few times. This rearrangement joins TRBV20-1 to TRBJ1-2; 7 bases are shared with TRBD1. Germline V CDR1 and CDR2: DFQATT, SNEGSKA (reference sequence). V was pared by 3 bases and J by 3 bases, with 4 bases of the junction left unmatched. The CDR3 spans 13 residues. This CDR3 is CSASDREYYGYTF. In DNA form, the CDR3 reads TGCAGTGCTAGCGACAGGGAGTACTATGGCTACACCTTC.

V usage is TRBV4-1 and J usage is TRBJ1-4, with TRBD1 matching 8 bases. There are 15 residues in the CDR3. Germline assignment: CDR1 MGHRA and CDR2 YSYEKL. With 2 bases clipped from V and 8 bases from J, the junction kept 7 bases outside the gene matches. CDR3 protein: CASSQTTGDKEKLFF. CDR3 nucleotides: TGCGCCAGCAGCCAAACGACAGGGGACAAGGAAAAACTGTTTTTT.

The chain links TRBV7-9 to TRBJ1-1, with 8 positions matching TRBD1. Germline assignment: CDR1 SEHNR and CDR2 FQNEAQ (reference sequence). This CDR3 spans 15 amino acids. V gave up 3 bases and J gave up 5 bases; unmatched junction bases: 8. The CDR3 DNA follows: TGTGCCAGCAGCTTCATCCAGGGGGCAAGTACTGAAGCTTTCTTT. This gives the protein CASSFIQGASTEAFF.

This clonotype was recorded a few times. The rearrangement uses TRBV5-1 and TRBJ1-4; possible D gene TRBD1, 6 bases. The ends were cut back, 4 bases at V and 8 bases at J, with 15 bases in the middle. This CDR3 region has 14 residues. Germline V CDR1 and CDR2: SGHRS, YFSETQ. The CDR3 DNA reads as TGCGCCAGCAGCCAAATGGGGGCGGTAGAAAAACTGTTTTTT. This encodes CASSQMGAVEKLFF. Filled out from reference TRBV5-1 and TRBJ1-4, the complete variable domain reads KAGVTQTPRYLIKTRGQQVTLSCSPISGHRSVSWYQQTPGQGLQFLFEYFSETQRNKGNFPGRFSGRQFSNSRSEMNVSTLELGDSALYLCASSQMGAVEKLFFGSGTQLSVL.

This chain joins TRBV25-1 and TRBJ1-1, with D possibly matching TRBD1 (6 bases). Germline V gene data show CDR1 as MGHDK and CDR2 as SYGVNS. The ends were cut back, 4 bases at V and 3 bases at J, with 12 bases in the middle. This CDR3 is built from 14 residues. In DNA, the CDR3 is TGTGCCAGCAGTGCCCGGGACACATACACTGAAGCTTTCTTT. This gives the protein CASSARDTYTEAFF.

This clonotype was seen a handful of times. J is TRBJ1-2 and V is TRBV18; 7 bases align to TRBD1. This CDR3 region has 15 residues. Unmatched junction bases numbered 11, after V lost 6 bases and J lost 4 bases. From germline, CDR1 is KGHSH and CDR2 LQKENI. The CDR3 nucleotides read TGTGCCAGCTCGCCGACAGGGCGGACAATCTATGGCTACACCTTC. This sequence encodes CASSPTGRTIYGYTF.

In this sample, this clonotype turned up a few times. V is TRBV18 and J is TRBJ2-7, with 9 positions matching TRBD1. The V and J ends lost 3 bases and 3 bases, in that order; junction bases with no gene match: 6. Looked up from germline, CDR1 is KGHSH and CDR2 is LQKENI. This CDR3 is 15 amino acids long. CDR3 loop: CASSPPGQGNYEQYF. The CDR3, as DNA: TGTGCCAGCTCACCGCCGGGACAGGGTAACTACGAGCAGTACTTC.

This chain joins TRBV20-1 and TRBJ1-5; D not resolved. Trimming pared 2 bases from V and 0 bases from J, leaving 17 bases between. The CDR3 sequence is 17 residues long. Per the germline V gene, CDR1 is DFQATT and CDR2 is SNEGSKA (reference sequence). The CDR3 region is CSARSLWTAYSNQPQHF. CDR3 in DNA: TGCAGTGCTAGATCCTTGTGGACCGCCTATAGCAATCAGCCCCAGCATTTT.

V usage is TRBV7-2 and J usage is TRBJ1-5; TRBD1 might be the D (5 bases). Between the trimmed V and J ends, which lost 5 bases and 5 bases, there was a span of 22 bases. CDR1 is SGHTA and CDR2 is FQGNSA in the germline V gene. The CDR3 is 17 amino acids. DNA of the CDR3: TGTGCCAGCAGCCTGAAGGGGCAGGGACTTATGTATCAGCCCCAGCATTTT. It specifies CASSLKGQGLMYQPQHF.

The chain uses TRBV30 and TRBJ1-1, with D tentatively TRBD1 (5 bases). The CDR3 is 12 amino acids. Germline V CDR1 and CDR2: GTSNPN, SVGIG (reference sequence). V was cut by 2 bases and J by 3 bases, with 7 bases left in between. The CDR3 sequence is CAWSRGDTEAFF. CDR3 in DNA: TGTGCCTGGAGTAGGGGTGACACTGAAGCTTTCTTT.

This clonotype turned up a few times. This sequence joins TRBV4-1 and TRBJ1-2; TRBD1 matches 7 bases. V lost 5 bases, J lost 1 base, and 13 bases stayed unmatched. CDR1 and CDR2 (germline): MGHRA, YSYEKL. CDR3 length: 17 amino acids. CDR3 bases: TGCGCCAGCAGCATGGCCCACGGGACAGACAGTAACTATGGCTACACCTTC. Protein product: CASSMAHGTDSNYGYTF.

In regard to this clonotype: One end of the junction varies from germline; a read error may be responsible. The chain has TRBV4-1 and TRBJ1-2; D possibly corresponds to TRBD1 (6 bases). Germline CDR1 MGHRA, CDR2 YSYEKL. The CDR3 consists of 16 residues. The CDR3 DNA is TGCGCCAGCAGCCAAGGCTGGGGGCAGGGGACCTATGACTACACCTTC. This codes for CASSQGWGQGTYDYTF.

V and J are TRBV12-3 or TRBV12-4 and TRBJ2-2; no reliable D call. This CDR3 is built from 12 residues. Trimming took 6 bases from V and 7 from J, leaving 9 bases between them. The CDR3 here is CASSLSIGELFF. In DNA form, the CDR3 reads TGTGCCAGCAGCCTGAGTATCGGGGAGCTGTTTTTT.

The V call is TRBV4-3, the J call TRBJ1-3, with a tentative D call TRBD1 (5 bases). Trimming removed 0 bases from V and 0 bases from J, with 15 bases in between. The CDR3 spans 18 residues. Germline V CDR1 and CDR2: LGHNA, YSLEER. Here the CDR3 reads CASSQEGGIGGSGNTIYF. DNA of the CDR3: TGCGCCAGCAGCCAAGAAGGAGGGATTGGGGGCTCTGGAAACACCATATATTTT.

This clonotype was seen a handful of times. The V call is TRBV9, the J call TRBJ1-1, with D tentatively TRBD1 (6 bases). CDR3 length: 16 amino acids. Trimming stripped 0 bases from V and 5 bases from J, with 17 bases between. Looked up from germline, CDR1 is SGDLS and CDR2 is YYNGEE. CDR3 bases: TGTGCCAGCAGCGTAGAGCCTCAGGGGCCGGGGACTGAAGCTTTCTTT. Its translation: CASSVEPQGPGTEAFF.

This clonotype occurred once. The rearrangement links TRBV6-5 to TRBJ1-1; no firm D call. Per germline, CDR1 MNHEY and CDR2 SVGAGI. V lost 2 bases to trimming and J lost 6 bases, with 10 bases between them. The CDR3 is made up of 13 amino acids. The CDR3 DNA reads as TGTGCCAGCAGTTACGGGGAGGGCGCTGAAGCTTTCTTT. It translates to CASSYGEGAEAFF.

CDR3 DNA sequence: TGTGCCAGCAGCTTAGGTCCTGATGTTGAGCAGTTCTTC. It translates to CASSLGPDVEQFF. The chain combines TRBV7-8 with TRBJ2-1; D ambiguous. The CDR3 spans 13 residues. V gave up 1 base and J gave up 9 bases, with 10 bases separating them. Germline-derived CDR1 and CDR2 are SGHVS and FQNEAQ.

This chain uses TRBV6-1 with TRBJ2-7, with D uncertain. The CDR3 length is 12 residues. The V gene lost 2 bases and the J gene lost 2 bases, with 4 bases spanning the gap. Germline assignment: CDR1 MNHNS and CDR2 SASEGT. The CDR3 DNA reads as TGTGCCAGCAGTGAACAGACCTACGAGCAGTACTTC. It encodes CASSEQTYEQYF.

A few counts support this clonotype. The V and J genes are TRBV29-1 and TRBJ1-2; perhaps TRBD1 as D (5 bases). The CDR3 consists of 11 residues. CDR1 and CDR2 from the germline V gene are SQVTM and ANQGSEA. The ends were cut back, 8 bases at V and 5 bases at J, with 12 bases in the middle. The CDR3 DNA is TGCAGCCTGTGGGGGGATTATGGCTACACCTTC. It is translated as CSLWGDYGYTF.

The chain joins TRBV20-1 to TRBJ1-6; D is undetermined. Germline loops: CDR1 DFQATT, CDR2 SNEGSKA (reference sequence). Trimming cost V 1 base and J 4 bases, with 17 bases left between them. The length of the CDR3 is 17 residues. In nucleotides, the CDR3 is TGCAGTGCTAGAGGAAAAGGGAACCGACCTTATAATTCACCCCTCCACTTT. Its protein product is CSARGKGNRPYNSPLHF.

The chain couples TRBV5-1 to TRBJ2-1; 9 nucleotides line up with TRBD2. V lost 0 bases to trimming and J lost 4 bases; unmatched junction nucleotides: 2. CDR3 length equals 15 residues. Germline CDR1 reads SGHRS; CDR2 reads YFSETQ. Here the CDR3 reads CASSLVLAGYNEQFF. The CDR3 bases are TGCGCCAGCAGCTTGGTTCTAGCGGGGTACAATGAGCAGTTCTTC.

The chain has TRBV19 and TRBJ1-5, with TRBD1 matching over 8 bases. Germline V lookup: CDR1 LNHDA, CDR2 SQIVND (reference sequence). V shed 4 bases, J shed 1 base, and the junction held 6 bases outside the gene matches. The CDR3 runs 16 residues. CDR3 sequence: CASSTDRGNSNQPQHF. The CDR3 region has the DNA TGTGCCAGTAGTACCGACAGGGGCAACAGCAATCAGCCCCAGCATTTT.

The chain carries TRBV7-9 and TRBJ1-6; D uncertain. CDR1 is SEHNR and CDR2 is FQNEAQ in the germline V gene (reference sequence). V was pared by 2 bases and J by 5 bases, with 10 bases between. This CDR3 spans 15 amino acids. The CDR3 loop reads CASSLRLLHNSPLHF. The CDR3, as DNA: TGTGCCAGCAGCTTAAGGCTGCTCCATAATTCACCCCTCCACTTT.

This clonotype was recorded at least ten times. V usage is TRBV12-3 or TRBV12-4 and J usage is TRBJ1-2; 7 bases align to TRBD1. V was clipped by 1 base and J by 5 bases; unmatched bases: 1. CDR3 length: 13 residues. The DNA of the CDR3 is TGTGCCAGCAGTTTAGACAGGGGATATGGCTACACCTTC. It encodes CASSLDRGYGYTF.